The TCR beta chain under discussion was sequenced for a study of molecular identifiers for immune sequencing clone quantification. This clonotype occurred once. A much larger clone is a single base away; this may be a read error. Investigators produced naive CD8 libraries from about 20,000 to 1,000,000 sorted cells, drawing on 10%, 30% or 50% RNA. Per germline, CDR1 MGHRA and CDR2 YSYEKL. Deletions cut 0 bases from V and 5 bases from J, with 13 bases between. The CDR3 spans 15 residues. One entry per CDR3 protein, called by TCRdb with MiXCR from the PCR reads. The data show hundreds of thousands of distinct CDR3 sequences, with 24% seen just once and 0.74% held by the top ten.

What was sequenced was naive CD8+ T cells from blood, with Jurkat cell RNA spiked in. Documented subset: FACS-sorted CD8+CD4-CCR7+CD45RA+ naive T cells. This chain connects TRBV4-1 to TRBJ1-1, with D unresolved. The TCR was taken from a human donor in good health. Some libraries in this study had Jurkat cell RNA spiked in. In DNA, the CDR3 is TGCGCCAGCAGCCAAGACCAGACGTTAGGTACTGAAGCTTTCTTT. Translation gives CASSQDQTLGTEAFF.